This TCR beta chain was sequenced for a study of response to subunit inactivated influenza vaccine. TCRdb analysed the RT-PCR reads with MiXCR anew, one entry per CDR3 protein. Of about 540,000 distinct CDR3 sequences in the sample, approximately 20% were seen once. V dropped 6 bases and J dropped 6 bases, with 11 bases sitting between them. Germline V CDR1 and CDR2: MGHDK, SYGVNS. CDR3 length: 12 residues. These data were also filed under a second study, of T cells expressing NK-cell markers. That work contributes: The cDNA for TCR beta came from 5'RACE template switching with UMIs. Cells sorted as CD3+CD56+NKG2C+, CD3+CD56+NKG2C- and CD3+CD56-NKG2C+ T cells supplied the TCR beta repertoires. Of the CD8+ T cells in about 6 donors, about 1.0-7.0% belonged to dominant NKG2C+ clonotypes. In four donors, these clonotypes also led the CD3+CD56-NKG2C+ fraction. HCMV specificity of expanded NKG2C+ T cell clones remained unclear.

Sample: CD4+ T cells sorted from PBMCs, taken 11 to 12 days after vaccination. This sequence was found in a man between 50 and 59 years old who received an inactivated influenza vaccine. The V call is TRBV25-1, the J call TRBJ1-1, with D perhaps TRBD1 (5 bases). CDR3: CASRLGGSEAFF. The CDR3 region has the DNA TGTGCCAGCAGACTTGGGGGGTCTGAAGCTTTCTTT.